The 29 T cell receptor beta chains reported below all come from one sample, sequenced in a study of T cells in Graves' hyperthyroidism and ophthalmopathy. Amplified regions were TCR beta CDR3 sequences from RNA transcripts. RT-PCR in the first round (using the HTBI primer set) targeted the TCR CDR3. TCRdb reanalysed the multiplex PCR reads using MiXCR and keeps one entry per CDR3 protein. This sample carries about 300,000 distinct CDR3 sequences, roughly a fifth of them seen once, and the ten largest clones take just under 40%. Sequencing was performed on blood. The receptors were gathered from a man aged 50-60 years with Graves' ophthalmopathy.

The CDR3 loop is CASSPQGSEAFF. CDR3 in DNA: TGTGCCAGCAGCCCACAGGGGTCTGAAGCTTTCTTT. This rearrangement joins TRBV9 to TRBJ1-1, with 7 positions matching TRBD1. The CDR3 runs 12 residues. CDR1 and CDR2 (germline): SGDLS, YYNGEE. V lost 4 bases, J lost 6 bases, and 3 bases stayed unmatched. Full variable domain (outside the CDR3, taken from reference TRBV9 and TRBJ1-1): DSGVTQTPKHLITATGQRVTLRCSPRSGDLSVYWYQQSLDQGLQFLIQYYNGEERAKGNILERFSAQQFPDLHSELNLSSLELGDSALYFCASSPQGSEAFFGQGTRLTVV.

This clonotype appeared a few times. The germline gene is not matched at one end of the junction; a read error may be the cause. The chain couples TRBV24-1 to TRBJ1-5, with D unresolved. The germline V gene encodes CDR1 KGHDR and CDR2 SFDVKD. The CDR3 totals 14 residues. DNA of the CDR3: TGTGCCACGAGTGGGCGGACGGGCTCTCAGCCCCAGCATTTT. The encoded protein is CATSGRTGSQPQHF.

The rearrangement uses TRBV20-1 and TRBJ2-2; D remains ambiguous. Germline CDR1 is DFQATT and CDR2 is SNEGSKA (reference sequence). The V and J ends lost 3 bases and 5 bases respectively, with 19 bases between them. The CDR3 is made up of 16 amino acids. CDR3 protein: CSARRPKGSPTGELFF. Written as DNA, the CDR3 is TGCAGTGCTAGGAGACCTAAGGGATCACCGACCGGGGAGCTGTTTTTT.

This clonotype came up a few times. The rearrangement joins TRBV6-1 to TRBJ1-5, with 8 bases that match TRBD1. The CDR3 loop spans 15 amino acids. Looked up from germline, CDR1 is MNHNS and CDR2 is SASEGT. V shed 6 bases and J 4 bases; nucleotides not matched to a gene: 8. For the CDR3, the DNA is TGTGCCAGCAGGAAAGGACAGGGCCTTAATCAGCCCCAGCATTTT. The encoded protein is CASRKGQGLNQPQHF.

This clonotype was picked up a small number of times. V gene TRBV7-9 combines with J gene TRBJ1-2; D unresolved. V shed 5 bases and J shed 5 bases, with 15 bases lying between them. The CDR3 sequence is 14 residues long. The germline CDR1 and CDR2 sequences are SEHNR and FQNEAQ (reference sequence). The CDR3 spells CASSPASNPYGYTF. CDR3 DNA sequence: TGTGCCAGCAGCCCGGCCTCGAACCCGTATGGCTACACCTTC. Complete variable domain (other parts from reference TRBV7-9 and TRBJ1-2): DTGVSQNPRHKITKRGQNVTFRCDPISEHNRLYWYRQTLGQGPEFLTYFQNEAQLEKSRLLSDRFSAERPKGSFSTLEIQRTEQGDSAMYLCASSPASNPYGYTFGSGTRLTVV.

The chain links TRBV7-9 to TRBJ1-2; possible D gene TRBD1, 6 bases. This CDR3 comprises 17 residues. Trimming stripped 5 bases from V and 2 bases from J, with 21 bases between. The germline V gene has CDR1 SEHNR and CDR2 FQNEAQ (reference sequence). The CDR3 protein is CASSGQRQAFGNYGYTF. In DNA, the CDR3 is TGTGCCAGCAGCGGACAGAGACAGGCCTTCGGGAACTATGGCTACACCTTC.

The table lists this clonotype with a few counts. This chain joins TRBV14 and TRBJ1-2; D is ambiguous. This CDR3 contains 13 residues. Trimming left V 0 bases short and J 8 bases short, with 10 bases between. Germline-derived CDR1 and CDR2 are SGHDN and FVKESK. The CDR3 loop reads CASSQDMEGGYTF. For the CDR3, the DNA is TGTGCCAGCAGCCAAGATATGGAAGGAGGCTACACCTTC.

V and J are TRBV6-2 or TRBV6-3 and TRBJ2-2; no reliable D call. The V end was cut by 2 bases, the J end by 8 bases, with 15 bases between. Looked up from germline, CDR1 is MNHEY and CDR2 is SVGEGT. This CDR3 spans 15 amino acids. The CDR3 spells CASSYRVNGAGELFF. The CDR3 region has the DNA TGTGCCAGCAGTTACCGAGTCAATGGAGCTGGGGAGCTGTTTTTT.

This clonotype was picked up a small number of times. The chain recombines TRBV6-1 with TRBJ2-4; either TRBD1 or TRBD2 may supply D (5 bases each). Trimming removed 7 bases at V and 8 bases at J, with 18 bases between. Germline values: CDR1 MNHNS, CDR2 SASEGT. CDR3 length: 14 amino acids. The CDR3 spells CASTELVRGDIQYF. DNA for the CDR3: TGTGCCAGCACCGAACTAGTTCGAGGGGACATTCAGTACTTC.

This chain joins TRBV27 and TRBJ1-3, with D maybe TRBD1 (6 bases). The CDR3 totals 18 residues. Trimming removed 4 bases from V and 2 bases from J, with 21 bases in between. CDR1 is MNHEY and CDR2 is SMNVEV in the germline V gene (reference sequence). The CDR3 region has the DNA TGTGCCAGCAGTTATTCGAGAGGACCAGGGGCGCCTGGAAACACCATATATTTT. Protein: CASSYSRGPGAPGNTIYF.

The chain is built from TRBV7-6 and TRBJ2-7; 10 bases align to TRBD2. The junction had 10 bases not matched to a gene; V was cut back by 0 bases and J by 5 bases. In germline, CDR1 is SGHVS, CDR2 FNYEAQ. This CDR3 has 17 amino acids. The chain's CDR3 is CASSLAVASGSVHEQYF. DNA for the CDR3: TGTGCCAGCAGCTTAGCGGTGGCTAGCGGGAGCGTCCACGAGCAGTACTTC.

To note about this clonotype: At one end the junction does not follow the germline gene, possibly because of a read error. This chain links TRBV7-3 with TRBJ2-5; D possibly corresponds to TRBD2 (6 bases). Germline V gives CDR1 SGHTA, CDR2 FQGTGA. The CDR3 consists of 13 residues. CDR3 in DNA: TGTGCCAGCAGCTTAGAGGCTGGCGGGACCAAGTACTTC. Translated: CASSLEAGGTKYF.

V is TRBV4-3 and J is TRBJ2-3; 8 nucleotides match TRBD1. Germline values: CDR1 LGHNA, CDR2 YSLEER. J was trimmed by 4 bases and V by 4 bases; bases with no gene match: 1. The CDR3 is 13 residues long. CDR3: CASSRTGSDTQYF. CDR3 coding DNA: TGCGCCAGCAGCCGGACAGGGTCAGATACGCAGTATTTT.

About this clonotype: A clone one base away is much larger, so this may be a read error. CDR3 in amino acids: CARGPGGEDEKLFF. The CDR3 nucleotides are TGTGCCCGGGGCCCCGGGGGGGAGGATGAAAAACTGTTTTTT. V usage is TRBV30 and J usage is TRBJ1-4, with a possible D match to TRBD1 (5 bases). The CDR3 has 14 amino acids. The V end lost 8 bases, the J end lost 6 bases, and 19 bases lay between the germline ends. CDR1 GTSNPN and CDR2 SVGIG come from the germline V gene (reference sequence).

Turning to this clonotype: A read error may account for a junction end that differs from germline. The V call is TRBV7-2, the J call TRBJ2-3; 7 bases fit TRBD2. The CDR3 has 14 residues. The germline CDR1 and CDR2 sequences are SGHTA and FQGNSA. CDR3 bases: TGTGCCAGCAGTTTAGCGGGCGCGGGAGATACGCAGTATTTT. Amino acids: CASSLAGAGDTQYF.

This clonotype was counted ten times or more. The chain has TRBV28 and TRBJ2-5; either TRBD1 or TRBD2 may supply D (5 bases each). The CDR3 extends over 13 amino acids. Trimming stripped 3 bases from V and 1 base from J, with 6 bases between. Germline loops: CDR1 MDHEN, CDR2 SYDVKM. The chain's CDR3 is CASSFGGQETQYF. The CDR3 DNA reads as TGTGCCAGCAGTTTTGGGGGCCAAGAGACCCAGTACTTC.

This clonotype was counted only a few times. V and J are TRBV15 and TRBJ2-7; TRBD2 matches at 13 bases. This CDR3 region has 15 residues. With V trimmed by 6 bases and J by 4 bases, 6 bases remained unmatched. Germline V lookup: CDR1 LNHNV, CDR2 YYDKDF (reference sequence). The CDR3 DNA is TGTGCCACCAGTGGAGGACTAGCGGGAGTATACGAGCAGTACTTC. It yields the protein CATSGGLAGVYEQYF.

This clonotype showed up just a few times. J is TRBJ2-7 and V is TRBV7-6; TRBD1 matches 9 bases. Germline CDR1 SGHVS, CDR2 FNYEAQ. V shed 5 bases, J shed 0 bases, and the junction held 5 bases outside the gene matches. This CDR3 comprises 15 residues. The CDR3 region is CASSAGTGSSYEQYF. CDR3 DNA: TGTGCCAGCAGCGCCGGGACAGGGAGCTCCTACGAGCAGTACTTC.

This clonotype was counted a few times. The rearrangement links TRBV20-1 to TRBJ1-2, with a weak D call TRBD1 (6 bases). In germline, CDR1 is DFQATT, CDR2 SNEGSKA (reference sequence). CDR3 size: 11 residues. Trimming took 6 bases from V and 2 from J, leaving 7 bases between them. CDR3 loop: CSADRNYGYTF. The CDR3 DNA sequence: TGCAGTGCGGACAGAAACTATGGCTACACCTTC.

This clonotype was counted between two and nine times. The V and J genes are TRBV4-2 and TRBJ2-5; 7 bases align to TRBD1. Germline CDR1 and CDR2: LGHNA and YNFKEQ. The V gene end was trimmed by 0 bases and the J gene end by 3 bases; junction bases not matched to a gene: 7. The CDR3 has 16 amino acids. This CDR3 reads CASSQDRGLTKETQYF. CDR3 DNA: TGTGCCAGCAGCCAAGATAGGGGGCTAACCAAAGAGACCCAGTACTTC.

This clonotype was seen a few times. V and J are TRBV15 and TRBJ2-2; D possibly corresponds to TRBD1 (5 bases). Per germline, CDR1 LNHNV and CDR2 YYDKDF (reference sequence). The germline V and J ends were trimmed by 5 bases and 3 bases, with 10 bases remaining between them. The CDR3 loop spans 14 amino acids. In nucleotides, the CDR3 is TGTGCCACCAGCGGGGAACAGGACACCGGGGAGCTGTTTTTT. Residues: CATSGEQDTGELFF.

This clonotype came up many times. The rearrangement links TRBV2 to TRBJ2-1, with TRBD2 matching 11 bases. Germline V gives CDR1 SNHLY, CDR2 FYNNEI. The CDR3 is 14 residues long. Trimming removed 5 bases from V and 13 bases from J; junction bases left unmatched: 10. CDR3 DNA: TGTGCCAGCAGTTTTAGTGAACTAGCGGGAGACCAGTTCTTC. Amino acids: CASSFSELAGDQFF.

In nucleotides, the CDR3 is TGTGCCAGCAGTACCTGGGACAGGGGGCTGGGGACTGAAGCTTTCTTT. Residues: CASSTWDRGLGTEAFF. The chain employs TRBV7-9 and TRBJ1-1; 12 nucleotides agree with TRBD1. The germline V gene has CDR1 SEHNR and CDR2 FQNEAQ (reference sequence). There are 16 residues in the CDR3. V was pared by 6 bases and J by 5 bases, with 10 bases of the junction left unmatched.

This chain links TRBV25-1 with TRBJ2-6, with D uncertain. In germline, CDR1 is MGHDK, CDR2 SYGVNS. This CDR3 spans 15 amino acids. Trimming stripped 2 bases from V and 2 bases from J, with 7 bases between. The CDR3 bases are TGTGCCAGCAGTGAAACCGCGGCTGGGGCCAACGTCCTGACTTTC. Protein sequence: CASSETAAGANVLTF.

The V call is TRBV19, the J call TRBJ2-7; D is unclear. Germline CDR1 and CDR2: LNHDA and SQIVND (reference sequence). CDR3 length equals 14 residues. Trimming took 2 bases from V and 4 from J, leaving 12 bases between them. This CDR3 is CASSIRVSGYEQYF. DNA for the CDR3: TGTGCCAGTAGTATAAGAGTTTCGGGTTACGAGCAGTACTTC.

This chain links TRBV20-1 with TRBJ2-6, with unresolved D. Trimming took off 2 bases at V and 0 bases at J, with 5 bases between the two ends. Germline V gene lookup returns CDR1 DFQATT and CDR2 SNEGSKA (reference sequence). The CDR3 extends over 14 amino acids. Here the CDR3 reads CSARFLSGANVLTF. The CDR3 bases are TGCAGTGCTAGATTCCTCTCTGGGGCCAACGTCCTGACTTTC.

This clonotype was observed at least ten times. The chain joins TRBV4-2 to TRBJ2-1; D unresolved. Germline V gene sequence: CDR1 LGHNA, CDR2 YNFKEQ. The CDR3 totals 16 residues. Trimming removed 1 base at V and 5 bases at J, with 15 bases between. For the CDR3, the DNA is TGTGCCAGCAGCCAAGGGGATGCTAGTGGGAACAATGAGCAGTTCTTC. Its protein product is CASSQGDASGNNEQFF.

The chain has TRBV10-3 and TRBJ1-2; D is unclear. Trimming stripped 3 bases from V and 1 base from J, with 9 bases between. Germline CDR1 ENHRY, CDR2 SYGVKD. The CDR3 loop spans 14 amino acids. As DNA, the CDR3 is TGTGCCATCAGTGAAGGCCCGAATAACTATGGCTACACCTTC. Encoded protein: CAISEGPNNYGYTF.

V is TRBV19 and J is TRBJ2-7, with a tentative D call TRBD2 (6 bases). The CDR3 runs to 13 residues. Per germline, CDR1 LNHDA and CDR2 SQIVND (reference sequence). The V gene lost 4 bases and the J gene lost 2 bases, with 9 bases spanning the gap. The DNA for the CDR3 is TGTGCCAGTAGTACGGAGGGTACCTACGAGCAGTACTTC. Translation: CASSTEGTYEQYF.